This T cell receptor beta chain is drawn from a study of blood T cell repertoires in COVID-19. The CDR3 length is 13 residues. The V and J ends lost 4 bases and 8 bases respectively, with 14 bases between them. Germline lookup yields CDR1 SGHAT and CDR2 FQNNGV. As originally analysed: Estimation of nucleated cell counts was performed using reference gene primer amplification. TCRdb's copy holds only in-frame clones and misses some; the assay was immunoSEQ multiplex PCR. From that table come the V and J calls and clone size; the DNA was used to work out D and trimming. The sample yields some 260,000 clones, around 84% seen once.

This clonotype originated in a young man with acute COVID-19. The chain has TRBV11-2 and TRBJ1-2, with D unclear. The sequencing sample was made of PBMCs or T cells enriched from blood (not recorded which). For the CDR3, the DNA is TGTGCCAGCAGCTACAGTGCGGGTATGGGCTACACCTTC. Protein: CASSYSAGMGYTF.